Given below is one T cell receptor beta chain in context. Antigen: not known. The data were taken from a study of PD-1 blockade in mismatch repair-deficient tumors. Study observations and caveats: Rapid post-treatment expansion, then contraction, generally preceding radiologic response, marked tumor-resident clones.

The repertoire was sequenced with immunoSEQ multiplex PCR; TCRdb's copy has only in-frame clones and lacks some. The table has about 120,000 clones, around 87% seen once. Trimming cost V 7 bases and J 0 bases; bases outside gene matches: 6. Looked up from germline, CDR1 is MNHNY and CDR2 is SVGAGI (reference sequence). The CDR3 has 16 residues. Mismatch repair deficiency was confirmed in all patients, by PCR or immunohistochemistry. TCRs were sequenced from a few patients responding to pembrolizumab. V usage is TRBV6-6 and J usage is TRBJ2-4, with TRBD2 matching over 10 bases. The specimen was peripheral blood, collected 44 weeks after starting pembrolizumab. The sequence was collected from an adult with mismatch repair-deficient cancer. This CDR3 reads CASKTSGNLAKNIQYF. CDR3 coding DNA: TGTGCCAGCAAAACTAGCGGGAACTTAGCCAAAAACATTCAGTACTTC.